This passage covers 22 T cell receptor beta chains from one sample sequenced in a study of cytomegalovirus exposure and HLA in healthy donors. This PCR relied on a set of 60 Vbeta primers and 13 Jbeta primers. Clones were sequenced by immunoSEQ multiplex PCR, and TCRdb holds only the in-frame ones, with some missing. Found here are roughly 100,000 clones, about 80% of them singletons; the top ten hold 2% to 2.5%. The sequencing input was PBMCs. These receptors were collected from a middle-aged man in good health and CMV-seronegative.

The CDR3 reads CASSTRAAWNSPLHF. The CDR3 DNA is TGTGCCAGTAGTACCAGGGCCGCGTGGAATTCACCCCTCCACTTT. The chain recombines TRBV19 with TRBJ1-6, with D possibly being TRBD1 (5 bases). The ends were cut back, 4 bases at V and 7 bases at J, with 14 bases in the middle. The CDR3 loop spans 15 amino acids. Germline V gene data show CDR1 as LNHDA and CDR2 as SQIVND (reference sequence). Combining the CDR3 with reference TRBV19 and TRBJ1-6 gives the whole variable domain DGGITQSPKYLFRKEGQNVTLSCEQNLNHDAMYWYRQDPGQGLRLIYYSQIVNDFQKGDIAEGYSVSREKKESFPLTVTSAQKNPTAFYLCASSTRAAWNSPLHFGNGTRLTVT.

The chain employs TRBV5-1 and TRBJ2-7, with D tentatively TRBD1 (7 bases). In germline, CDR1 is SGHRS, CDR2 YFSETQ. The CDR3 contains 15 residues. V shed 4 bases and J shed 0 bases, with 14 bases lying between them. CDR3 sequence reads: CASSKGAGRSYEQYF. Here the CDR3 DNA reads TGCGCCAGCAGCAAGGGGGCGGGACGCTCCTACGAGCAGTACTTC. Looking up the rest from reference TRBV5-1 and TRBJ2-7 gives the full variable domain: KAGVTQTPRYLIKTRGQQVTLSCSPISGHRSVSWYQQTPGQGLQFLFEYFSETQRNKGNFPGRFSGRQFSNSRSEMNVSTLELGDSALYLCASSKGAGRSYEQYFGPGTRLTVT.

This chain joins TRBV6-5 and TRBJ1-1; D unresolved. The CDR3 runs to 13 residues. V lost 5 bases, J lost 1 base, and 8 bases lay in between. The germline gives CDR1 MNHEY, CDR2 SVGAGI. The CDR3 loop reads CASSETWNTEAFF. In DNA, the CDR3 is TGTGCCAGCAGTGAGACATGGAACACTGAAGCTTTCTTT.

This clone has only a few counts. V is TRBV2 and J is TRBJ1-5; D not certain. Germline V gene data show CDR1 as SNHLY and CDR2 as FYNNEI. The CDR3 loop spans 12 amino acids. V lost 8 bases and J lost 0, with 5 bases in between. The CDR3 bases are TGTGCCAGCCGTATTAGCAATCAGCCCCAGCATTTT. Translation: CASRISNQPQHF.

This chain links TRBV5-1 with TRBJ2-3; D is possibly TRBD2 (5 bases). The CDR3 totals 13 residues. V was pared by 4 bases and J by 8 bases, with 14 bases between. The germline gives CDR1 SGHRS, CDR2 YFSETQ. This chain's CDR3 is CASSPGVAGTQYF. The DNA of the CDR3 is TGCGCCAGCAGCCCCGGCGTCGCGGGTACGCAGTATTTT. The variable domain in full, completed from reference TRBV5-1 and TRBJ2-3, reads KAGVTQTPRYLIKTRGQQVTLSCSPISGHRSVSWYQQTPGQGLQFLFEYFSETQRNKGNFPGRFSGRQFSNSRSEMNVSTLELGDSALYLCASSPGVAGTQYFGPGTRLTVL.

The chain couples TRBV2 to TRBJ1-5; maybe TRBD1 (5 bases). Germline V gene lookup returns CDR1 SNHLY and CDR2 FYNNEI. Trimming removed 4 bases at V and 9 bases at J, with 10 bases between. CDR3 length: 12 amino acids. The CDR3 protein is CASSAGRPPQHF. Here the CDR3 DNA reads TGTGCCAGCAGTGCAGGGCGCCCGCCCCAGCATTTT.

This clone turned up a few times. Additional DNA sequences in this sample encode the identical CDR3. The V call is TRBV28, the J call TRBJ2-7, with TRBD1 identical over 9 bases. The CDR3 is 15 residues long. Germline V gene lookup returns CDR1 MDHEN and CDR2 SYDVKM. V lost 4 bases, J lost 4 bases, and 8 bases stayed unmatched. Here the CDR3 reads CASSSTGTGNYEQYF. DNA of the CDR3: TGTGCCAGCAGTTCAACCGGGACAGGGAATTACGAGCAGTACTTC.

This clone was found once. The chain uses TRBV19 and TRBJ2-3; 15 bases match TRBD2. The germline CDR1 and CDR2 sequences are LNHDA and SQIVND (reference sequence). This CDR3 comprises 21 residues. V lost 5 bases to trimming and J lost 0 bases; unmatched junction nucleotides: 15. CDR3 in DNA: TGTGCCAGTAGTTTATCGGGGACTAGCGGGGGGCGGATTACTAGCACAGATACGCAGTATTTT. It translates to CASSLSGTSGGRITSTDTQYF. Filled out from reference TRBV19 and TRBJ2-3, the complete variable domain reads DGGITQSPKYLFRKEGQNVTLSCEQNLNHDAMYWYRQDPGQGLRLIYYSQIVNDFQKGDIAEGYSVSREKKESFPLTVTSAQKNPTAFYLCASSLSGTSGGRITSTDTQYFGPGTRLTVL.

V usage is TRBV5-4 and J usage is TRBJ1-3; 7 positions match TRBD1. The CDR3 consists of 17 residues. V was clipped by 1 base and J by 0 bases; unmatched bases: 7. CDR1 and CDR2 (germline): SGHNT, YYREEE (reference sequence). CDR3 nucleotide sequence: TGTGCCAGCAGCTTGATCGGGACAGCCCTCTCTGGAAACACCATATATTTT. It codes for CASSLIGTALSGNTIYF.

DNA for the CDR3: TGTGCCAGCAGACCGGGACTAGCGGAGATAAACTACGAGCAGTACTTC. Encoded protein: CASRPGLAEINYEQYF. The V call is TRBV28, the J call TRBJ2-7, with 11 bases identical to TRBD2. The length of the CDR3 is 16 residues. V dropped 6 bases and J dropped 3; count of bases not matched to a gene: 10. Germline V gene data show CDR1 as MDHEN and CDR2 as SYDVKM.

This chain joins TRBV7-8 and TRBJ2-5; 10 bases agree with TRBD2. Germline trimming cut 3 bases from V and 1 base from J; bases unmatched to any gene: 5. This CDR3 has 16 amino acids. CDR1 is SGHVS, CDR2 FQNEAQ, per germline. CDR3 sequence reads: CASSLQAGGLQETQYF. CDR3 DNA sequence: TGTGCCAGCAGCTTGCAAGCGGGAGGGCTCCAAGAGACCCAGTACTTC.

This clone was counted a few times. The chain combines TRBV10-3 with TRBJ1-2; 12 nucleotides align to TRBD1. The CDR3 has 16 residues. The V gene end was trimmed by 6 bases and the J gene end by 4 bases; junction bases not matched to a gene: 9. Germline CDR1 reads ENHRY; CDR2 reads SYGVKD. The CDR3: CAISPGQGAPGYGYTF. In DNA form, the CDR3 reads TGTGCCATCAGCCCGGGACAGGGGGCGCCGGGCTATGGCTACACCTTC.

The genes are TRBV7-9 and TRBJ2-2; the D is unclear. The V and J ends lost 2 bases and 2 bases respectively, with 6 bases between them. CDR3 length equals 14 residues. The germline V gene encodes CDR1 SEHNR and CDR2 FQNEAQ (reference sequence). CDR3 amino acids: CASSLTRNTGELFF. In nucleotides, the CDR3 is TGTGCCAGCAGCTTAACCAGAAACACCGGGGAGCTGTTTTTT.

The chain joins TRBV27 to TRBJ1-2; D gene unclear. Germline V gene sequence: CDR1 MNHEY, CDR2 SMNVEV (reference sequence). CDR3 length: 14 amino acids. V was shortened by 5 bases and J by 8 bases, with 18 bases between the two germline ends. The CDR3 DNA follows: TGTGCCAGCAGTCCCCGTCGACTACTACGGGGCTACACCTTC. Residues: CASSPRRLLRGYTF.

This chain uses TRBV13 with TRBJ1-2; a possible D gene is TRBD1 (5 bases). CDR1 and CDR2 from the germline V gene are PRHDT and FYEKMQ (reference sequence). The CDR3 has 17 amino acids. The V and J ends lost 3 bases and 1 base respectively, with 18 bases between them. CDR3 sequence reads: CASSLGQVLPLNYGYTF. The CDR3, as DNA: TGTGCCAGCAGCTTGGGGCAGGTCCTACCTCTTAACTATGGCTACACCTTC. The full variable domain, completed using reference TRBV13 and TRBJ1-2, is AAGVIQSPRHLIKEKRETATLKCYPIPRHDTVYWYQQGPGQDPQFLISFYEKMQSDKGSIPDRFSAQQFSDYHSELNMSSLELGDSALYFCASSLGQVLPLNYGYTFGSGTRLTVV.

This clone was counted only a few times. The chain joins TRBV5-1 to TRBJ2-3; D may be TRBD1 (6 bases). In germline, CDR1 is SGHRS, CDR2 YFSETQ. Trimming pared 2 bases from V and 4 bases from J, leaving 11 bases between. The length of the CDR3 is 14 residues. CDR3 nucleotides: TGCGCCAGCAGCTTTGGCAGGGGCGCAGATACGCAGTATTTT. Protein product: CASSFGRGADTQYF. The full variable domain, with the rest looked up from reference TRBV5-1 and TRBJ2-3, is KAGVTQTPRYLIKTRGQQVTLSCSPISGHRSVSWYQQTPGQGLQFLFEYFSETQRNKGNFPGRFSGRQFSNSRSEMNVSTLELGDSALYLCASSFGRGADTQYFGPGTRLTVL.

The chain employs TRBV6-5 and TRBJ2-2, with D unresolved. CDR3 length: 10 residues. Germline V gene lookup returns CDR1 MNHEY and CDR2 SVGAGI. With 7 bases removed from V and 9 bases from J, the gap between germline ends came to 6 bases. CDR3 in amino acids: CASMGRELFF. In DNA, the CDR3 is TGTGCCAGCATGGGCCGGGAGCTGTTTTTT.

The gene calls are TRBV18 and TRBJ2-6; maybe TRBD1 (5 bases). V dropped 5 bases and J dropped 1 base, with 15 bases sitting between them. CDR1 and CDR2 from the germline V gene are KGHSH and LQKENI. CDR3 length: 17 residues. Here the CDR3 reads CASSLSRANSGANVLTF. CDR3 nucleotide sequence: TGTGCCAGCTCATTGAGCAGGGCAAATTCTGGGGCCAACGTCCTGACTTTC. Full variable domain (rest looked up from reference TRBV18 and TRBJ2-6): NAGVMQNPRHLVRRRGQEARLRCSPMKGHSHVYWYRQLPEEGLKFMVYLQKENIIDESGMPKERFSAEFPKEGPSILRIQQVVRGDSAAYFCASSLSRANSGANVLTFGAGSRLTVL.

The CDR3 DNA sequence: TGTGCCAGCAGTGGGGTGGTGGCAGGGTCGAAGGACGAGCAGTACTTC. Protein product: CASSGVVAGSKDEQYF. V is TRBV2 and J is TRBJ2-7, with a weak D call TRBD1 (5 bases). V lost 4 bases, J lost 5 bases, and 21 bases lay in between. The CDR3 has 16 residues. Germline V gene data show CDR1 as SNHLY and CDR2 as FYNNEI.

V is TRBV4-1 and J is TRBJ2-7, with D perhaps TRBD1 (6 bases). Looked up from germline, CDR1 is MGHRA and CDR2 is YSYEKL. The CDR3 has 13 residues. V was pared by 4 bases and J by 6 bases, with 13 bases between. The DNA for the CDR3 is TGCGCCAGCAGCCGCCATGGGGGCGGCGAGCAGTACTTC. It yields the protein CASSRHGGGEQYF.

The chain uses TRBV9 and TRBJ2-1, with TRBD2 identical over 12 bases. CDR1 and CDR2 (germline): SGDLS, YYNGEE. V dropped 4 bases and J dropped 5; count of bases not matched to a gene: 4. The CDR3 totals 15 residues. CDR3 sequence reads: CASSLRTSGDNEQFF. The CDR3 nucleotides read TGTGCCAGCAGCCTCAGGACTAGCGGGGACAATGAGCAGTTCTTC. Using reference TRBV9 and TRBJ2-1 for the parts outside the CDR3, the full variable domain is DSGVTQTPKHLITATGQRVTLRCSPRSGDLSVYWYQQSLDQGLQFLIQYYNGEERAKGNILERFSAQQFPDLHSELNLSSLELGDSALYFCASSLRTSGDNEQFFGPGTRLTVL.

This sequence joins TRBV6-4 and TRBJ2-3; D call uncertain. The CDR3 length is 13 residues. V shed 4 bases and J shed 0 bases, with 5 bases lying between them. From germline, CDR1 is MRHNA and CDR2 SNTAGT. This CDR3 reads CASSGVSTDTQYF. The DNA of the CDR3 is TGTGCCAGCAGTGGCGTTAGCACAGATACGCAGTATTTT.